The entry below describes one TCR beta chain. The antigen is undetermined. Trimming pared 5 bases from V and 2 bases from J, leaving 14 bases between. Looked up from germline, CDR1 is MDHEN and CDR2 is SYDVKM. The CDR3 loop spans 15 amino acids. The sample is drawn from a study of cytotoxic CD8 clonotypes in ibrutinib-treated CLL. Study background: Investigators collected response samples after a median approximately eleven months of treatment, range 6 to 36. Across samples, productive templates numbered around 260,000 and productive rearrangements reached around 98,000 on average.

The study's findings and limits: The public clonotypes identified were infrequent and showed contraction or stability on treatment.

Generated by immunoSEQ multiplex PCR, the TCRdb table keeps only in-frame clones and is missing some. Here the sample spans over 100,000 clones, 80% to 90% being singletons. This clonotype originated in a human donor with chronic lymphocytic leukemia. The chain joins TRBV28 to TRBJ2-3, with D perhaps matching TRBD1 or TRBD2 (6 bases each). Source: PBMCs, taken after 24 months of ibrutinib treatment. For the CDR3, the DNA is TGTGCCAGCAGTAGGACTACGGGGGCCACAGATACGCAGTATTTT. Translation: CASSRTTGATDTQYF.